Listed below are T cell receptor beta chains from one sample, sequenced in a study of blood T cell repertoires in COVID-19. The repertoire was sequenced with immunoSEQ multiplex PCR; TCRdb's copy has only in-frame clones and lacks some. The table includes under 450,000 clones, around 89% detected once. The sample comprised peripheral blood. Receptor source: a woman between 40 and 55 years old with COVID-19, enrolled during active disease. The CDR3 runs from the conserved cysteine through the conserved F or W. Fields, in order: V gene, D gene, J gene, clone size, CDR3 protein, CDR3 DNA. A D gene is named only where the DNA matches it firmly. Clone size is shown for a subset of rows, as once, few, many or a class of expanded clone.

TRBV4-3	TRBD2	TRBJ2-7	.	CASSLSGGNLYEQYF	TGCGCCAGCAGCCTGAGCGGGGGGAACCTCTACGAGCAGTACTTC
TRBV2	.	TRBJ1-5	.	CASSLQGTNQPQHF	TGTGCCAGCAGTCTACAGGGTACCAATCAGCCCCAGCATTTT
TRBV6-5	TRBD2	TRBJ2-7	.	CASKLAGALYEQYF	TGTGCCAGCAAACTAGCGGGAGCCCTGTACGAGCAGTACTTC
TRBV7-2	TRBD1	TRBJ2-2	.	CASSLAGTGNTGELFF	TGTGCCAGCAGCTTGGCCGGGACAGGGAACACCGGGGAGCTGTTTTTT
TRBV6-1	.	TRBJ2-2	.	CASSEIPRGTGELFF	TGTGCCAGCAGTGAGATTCCTAGGGGGACCGGGGAGCTGTTTTTT
TRBV4-1	TRBD1	TRBJ1-2	.	CASSQDVDRAPSGYTF	TGCGCCAGCAGCCAAGATGTGGACAGGGCCCCTTCGGGCTACACCTTC
TRBV4-3	TRBD1	TRBJ1-1	.	CASSQAEGTGRTEAFF	TGCGCCAGCAGCCAAGCCGAAGGGACAGGGCGGACTGAAGCTTTCTTT
TRBV29-1	TRBD1	TRBJ2-5	.	CSVRQGTETQYF	TGCAGCGTTCGACAGGGGACAGAGACCCAGTACTTC
TRBV2	TRBD2	TRBJ2-7	.	CASGKMGLAGEQSYEQYF	TGTGCCAGCGGGAAAATGGGACTAGCGGGCGAGCAGTCCTACGAGCAGTACTTC
TRBV4-1	.	TRBJ2-1	.	CASSQDIMGSSYNEQFF	TGCGCCAGCAGCCAAGATATTATGGGGAGCTCCTACAATGAGCAGTTCTTC
TRBV4-3	TRBD1	TRBJ1-6	.	CASSPWSKQGAYSPLHF	TGCGCCAGCAGCCCCTGGAGTAAACAGGGGGCTTATTCACCCCTCCACTTT
TRBV15	.	TRBJ2-3	.	CATSRDSTDTQYF	TGTGCCACCAGCAGGGACTCTACAGATACGCAGTATTTT
TRBV30	TRBD1	TRBJ1-1	.	CAWSKTGWNTEAFF	TGTGCCTGGAGTAAGACAGGGTGGAACACTGAAGCTTTCTTT
TRBV12-5	.	TRBJ1-2	.	CASGWGQGYGYTF	TGTGCTAGTGGATGGGGGCAGGGCTATGGCTACACCTTC
TRBV5-1	TRBD2	TRBJ2-1	.	CASQQLAGGHNEQFF	TGCGCCAGCCAACAACTAGCGGGAGGCCACAATGAGCAGTTCTTC
TRBV27	.	TRBJ1-1	.	CASSFNRVGTEAFF	TGTGCCAGCAGTTTTAACAGGGTGGGCACTGAAGCTTTCTTT
TRBV5-5	.	TRBJ2-5	.	CASSLQQLQETQYF	TGTGCCAGCAGCTTGCAACAGCTCCAAGAGACCCAGTACTTC
TRBV18	TRBD2	TRBJ2-1	.	CASSPYTGGSYNEQFF	TGTGCCAGCTCACCATACACCGGGGGGAGCTACAATGAGCAGTTCTTC
TRBV9	.	TRBJ1-1	.	CASSPRTENTEAFF	TGTGCCAGCAGCCCAAGGACAGAGAACACTGAAGCTTTCTTT
TRBV5-1	TRBD2	TRBJ2-3	.	CASSLGRTSGRGYGTDTQYF	TGCGCCAGCAGCCTCGGTCGGACTAGCGGGAGGGGATACGGCACAGATACGCAGTATTTT
TRBV4-2	TRBD2	TRBJ2-5	once	CASSQEFRAGGETQYF	TGTGCCAGCAGCCAAGAATTTAGAGCGGGGGGTGAGACCCAGTACTTC
TRBV18	TRBD1	TRBJ1-2	.	CASSQGTGTGYTF	TGTGCCAGCTCACAGGGGACAGGTACTGGCTACACCTTC
TRBV6-5	.	TRBJ1-1	.	CASSYSTGSQTEAFF	TGTGCCAGCAGTTACTCCACAGGGAGTCAAACTGAAGCTTTCTTT
TRBV3-1/TRBV3-2	TRBD2	TRBJ2-5	.	CASSPWTSGEETQYF	TGTGCCAGCAGCCCCTGGACTAGCGGAGAAGAGACCCAGTACTTC
TRBV6-6	TRBD1	TRBJ1-1	.	CASRIYLGQVGTEAFF	TGTGCCAGCCGAATTTACCTGGGACAGGTCGGCACTGAAGCTTTCTTT
TRBV6-6	TRBD1	TRBJ2-5	.	CASSPSGGETQYF	TGTGCCAGCAGTCCCTCAGGGGGCGAGACCCAGTACTTC
TRBV18	TRBD1	TRBJ2-7	.	CASSPGQGSSYEQYF	TGTGCCAGCTCCCCGGGACAGGGGAGCTCCTACGAGCAGTACTTC
TRBV4-1	.	TRBJ1-5	.	CASSLDSGNSNQPQHF	TGCGCCAGCAGCCTAGACTCAGGGAACTCCAATCAGCCCCAGCATTTT
TRBV5-1	.	TRBJ2-3	.	CASSLGGLTDTQYF	TGCGCCAGCAGCTTGGGTGGGCTCACAGATACGCAGTATTTT
TRBV19	.	TRBJ1-1	.	CASSPPRGNTEAFF	TGTGCCAGTAGTCCCCCGCGGGGGAACACTGAAGCTTTCTTT